These T cell receptor beta chains were read from a single sample in a study of T cells in Graves' hyperthyroidism and ophthalmopathy. From the multiplex PCR reads, TCRdb called clonotypes with MiXCR, one entry per CDR3 protein. The sample contains roughly 500,000 distinct CDR3 sequences, 46% of which appear only once. The specimen was peripheral blood or thyroid tissue (not recorded which). The source is an adult woman with Graves' disease, either hyperthyroidism or ophthalmopathy (not recorded which). The CDR3 runs from the conserved cysteine through the conserved F or W. The order of the fields is clone size, D gene, J gene, V gene, CDR3 DNA, CDR3 protein. The D gene is left open where the match is weak. Clone size appears in some rows only: once, few, many, or a class for an expanded clone.

few	NA	TRBJ1-4	TRBV15	TGTGCCACCAGCAGCCCAACACGTCCTAATGAAAAACTGTTTTTT	CATSSPTRPNEKLFF
few	NA	TRBJ1-2	TRBV7-9	TGTGCCAGCAGCTTCGGGGGATCCTCCGGCTACACCTTC	CASSFGGSSGYTF
few	TRBD2	TRBJ2-7	TRBV30	TGTGCCTGGAGTGGACTTAGCGGGAGCTCCTACGAGCAGTACTTC	CAWSGLSGSSYEQYF
NA	TRBD1	TRBJ1-5	TRBV27	TGTGCCAGCAGGACCTCAAGGACAGGGCTTTACAATCAGCCCCAGCATTTT	CASRTSRTGLYNQPQHF
NA	NA	TRBJ2-4	TRBV10-2	TGCGCCAGCAGCCAAGCCGGGCGCCGTCAAAACATTCAGTACTTC	CASSQAGRRQNIQYF
few	NA	TRBJ2-2	TRBV6-1	TGTGCCAGCAGTGAATACGGGAACACCGGGGAGCTGTTTTTT	CASSEYGNTGELFF
NA	NA	TRBJ1-1	TRBV18	TGTGCCAGCTCACCACCTATCGCCGGCACTGAAGCTTTCTTT	CASSPPIAGTEAFF
NA	NA	TRBJ2-1	TRBV14	TGTGCCAGCAGCCAGGGAGCAGGTGGACTAAAGTTCTTC	CASSQGAGGLKFF
NA	NA	TRBJ1-2	TRBV6-1	TGTGCCAGCAGTCGAACCGGACAGGGCTACACCTTC	CASSRTGQGYTF
many	NA	TRBJ2-2	TRBV12-3/TRBV12-4	TGTGCCAGCAGGCCCTCCCGCGGTGCCGGGGAGCTGTTTTTT	CASRPSRGAGELFF
NA	NA	TRBJ2-6	TRBV25-1	TGTGCCAGCAGTGAATTCAGGGTCTCTGGGGCCAACGTCCTGACTTTC	CASSEFRVSGANVLTF
NA	TRBD2	TRBJ2-5	TRBV6-5	TGTGCCAGCAATTTATCTAAAGCGGGAGGCTCCCACCAAGAGACCCAGTACTTC	CASNLSKAGGSHQETQYF
many	NA	TRBJ2-7	TRBV3-1	TGTGCCAGCAGCGGTAGTGGCGAGCAGTACTTC	CASSGSGEQYF
once	NA	TRBJ2-7	TRBV7-9	TGTGCCAGCAGCCGAGGGCAGGCCGCCTACGAGCAGTACTTC	CASSRGQAAYEQYF
NA	NA	TRBJ1-1	TRBV20-1	TGCAGTGCTAGAGACGAGGGAGCCGTGAACACTGAAGCTTTCTTT	CSARDEGAVNTEAFF
many	NA	TRBJ1-5	TRBV19	TGTGCCAGCACAGACACCGGGACCCAGCATTTT	CASTDTGTQHF
NA	NA	TRBJ2-5	TRBV2	TGTGCCAGCTTACGATACCAAGAGACCCAGTACTTC	CASLRYQETQYF
few	TRBD1	TRBJ2-7	TRBV10-3	TGTGCCAGCAGTTTCCTGACAGGGGTCAACGAGCAGTACTTC	CASSFLTGVNEQYF
NA	NA	TRBJ1-3	TRBV2	TGTGCCAGCTTGGCCGGGGCAAGGAGAGGAAACACCATATATTTT	CASLAGARRGNTIYF
NA	NA	TRBJ2-7	TRBV16	TGTGCCAGCAGCCAAAGTCTAGCGAATGGCGAGCAGTACTTC	CASSQSLANGEQYF
NA	TRBD1	TRBJ1-1	TRBV3-1	TGTGCCAGCAGCCACGGACAGGGAGGGGTCACTGAAGCTTTCTTT	CASSHGQGGVTEAFF
many	TRBD1	TRBJ2-7	TRBV10-3	TGTGCCATCAGCTTAACAGACAGGGCCGCCGAGCAGTACTTC	CAISLTDRAAEQYF
many	NA	TRBJ1-2	TRBV3-1	TGTGCCAGCAGCCAGGGCCGGGACCGCTACACCTTC	CASSQGRDRYTF
NA	TRBD1	TRBJ1-2	TRBV9	TGTGCCAGCAGCGTCTCAGGGGGAGGTAGTAGTGGCTACACCTTC	CASSVSGGGSSGYTF
once	NA	TRBJ2-5	TRBV7-2	TGTGCCAACAGGGTAGCGGAGACCCAGTACTTC	CANRVAETQYF
NA	TRBD1	TRBJ2-3	TRBV9	TGTGCCAGCAGCCCCGGACAGGGTAGCACAGATACGCAGTATTTT	CASSPGQGSTDTQYF
many	TRBD1	TRBJ1-2	TRBV13	TGTGCCAGCAGCGCTCGGACAGGGGCTGTTGGTGGCTACACCTTC	CASSARTGAVGGYTF
NA	NA	TRBJ1-2	TRBV4-1	TGCGCCAGCAGCACCCCGGGGACGGGGAAATATGGCTACACCTTC	CASSTPGTGKYGYTF
many	NA	TRBJ1-1	TRBV12-3/TRBV12-4	TGTGCCAGCAGTTTAGGTCAGGGGTTAGCAGCTTTCTTT	CASSLGQGLAAFF
once	TRBD1	TRBJ2-2	TRBV10-3	TGTGCCATCAGGGGACAGCCGGGGGAGCTGTTTTTT	CAIRGQPGELFF
NA	NA	TRBJ1-5	TRBV12-3/TRBV12-4	TGTGCCAGCAGTTTAAGGCCAGGGGATGGGGCTCAGCCCCAGCATTTT	CASSLRPGDGAQPQHF
many	NA	TRBJ1-3	TRBV6-1	TGTGCCAGCAGTGAAGCGGGGGAGGAGGACACCATATATTTT	CASSEAGEEDTIYF
NA	NA	TRBJ1-1	TRBV7-9	TGTGCCAGCAGCTTATCCCAGGAGGGAGCTTTCTTT	CASSLSQEGAFF
NA	NA	TRBJ1-1	TRBV29-1	TGCAGCTTATCTGAAGCTTTCTTT	CSLSEAFF
many	TRBD1	TRBJ1-5	TRBV2	TGTGCCAGTACCTTGACAGGGTATCAGCCCCAGCATTTT	CASTLTGYQPQHF
NA	NA	TRBJ1-1	TRBV29-1	TGCAGCGTTGAGAGGGGAGACACTGAAGCTTTCTTT	CSVERGDTEAFF
few	TRBD1	TRBJ1-5	TRBV12-3/TRBV12-4	TGTGCCAGCAGTCAGGGGGCTAGGAATCAGCCCCAGCATTTT	CASSQGARNQPQHF
many	NA	TRBJ2-7	TRBV4-1	TGCGCCAGCAGCCAAGATAGTACAGACCTTCGGGGGCCATACGAGCAGTACTTC	CASSQDSTDLRGPYEQYF
many	TRBD1	TRBJ1-1	TRBV19	TGTGCCAGTAGTATTTTTATAGGGGGCAGGGACACTGAAGCTTTCTTT	CASSIFIGGRDTEAFF
many	NA	TRBJ1-1	TRBV7-9	TGTGCCAGCAGCTTGTTGGGGAACACTGAAGCTTTCTTT	CASSLLGNTEAFF
NA	NA	TRBJ1-1	TRBV7-9	TGTGCCAGCAGCTTAGGAGACGTTGGATCTAATGAAGCTTTCTTT	CASSLGDVGSNEAFF
once	NA	TRBJ2-7	TRBV25-1	TGTGCCAGCAGTTCGCCGATAGAAGATTACCCCTACGAGCAGTACTTC	CASSSPIEDYPYEQYF
NA	NA	TRBJ2-1	TRBV10-1	TGCGCCAGCAGTGTTCAGGCGGACGCTGAGCAGTTCTTC	CASSVQADAEQFF
NA	TRBD1	TRBJ1-2	TRBV10-3	TGTGCCACCGGACAGGGACAAGATGGCTACACCTTC	CATGQGQDGYTF
NA	NA	TRBJ2-7	TRBV10-3	TGTGCCATCAACGGTCGAGACACACACTACGAGCAGTACTTC	CAINGRDTHYEQYF
many	TRBD1	TRBJ2-7	TRBV29-1	TGCAGCGCCCTAGGAGGACAGGGCTACGAGCAGTACTTC	CSALGGQGYEQYF
NA	NA	TRBJ1-2	TRBV7-2	TGTGCCAGCAGTTTCTCGCCTGACATTAAGGAGGCGGGCTACACCTTC	CASSFSPDIKEAGYTF
NA	NA	TRBJ1-1	TRBV7-2	TGCGCCAGCAGCCAGGGACCCACGACAGCCACTGAAGCTTTCTTT	CASSQGPTTATEAFF
few	NA	TRBJ2-2	TRBV29-1	TGCAGCACCTGGGGGGCCGGGGAGCTGTTTTTT	CSTWGAGELFF
many	NA	TRBJ1-1	TRBV6-1	TGTGCCAGCAGTGCAGGTCCGATGAACACTGAAGCTTTCTTT	CASSAGPMNTEAFF